One and the same sample provided the 20 T cell receptor beta chains below, sequenced in a study of regulatory T cells in long-lasting Graves disease. CDR3 regions were amplified by Arm-PCR using iRepertoire HTBI primers to build TCR beta libraries. Via MiXCR, TCRdb re-called the multiplex PCR reads, giving one row per CDR3 protein. The sample holds some 400,000 distinct CDR3 sequences, 15% seen once. Time point indicated: newly diagnosed GD, antithyroid drugs for less than 3 months. With RNA extracted from PBMCs as input, the TCR library was made. In addition, the sample was reused for a study of T cells in Graves' hyperthyroidism and ophthalmopathy.

Here the sequenced sample was peripheral blood mononuclear cells (PBMCs), taken at new diagnosis, from a patient treated with antithyroid drugs. The receptors here all came from a woman in her twenties or thirties with Graves disease.

This clonotype was seen at least ten times. V usage is TRBV11-1 and J usage is TRBJ2-1; 9 nucleotides line up with TRBD2. Germline trimming cut 5 bases from V and 4 bases from J; bases unmatched to any gene: 6. The CDR3 consists of 15 residues. Germline V lookup: CDR1 SGHAT, CDR2 FQDESV (reference sequence). CDR3 sequence: CASSPNSGRYNEQFF. The CDR3 DNA reads as TGTGCCAGCAGCCCCAATAGCGGGAGATACAATGAGCAGTTCTTC.

In this sample, this clonotype turned up many times. The chain has TRBV12-3 or TRBV12-4 and TRBJ2-4; 8 positions agree with TRBD1. J was trimmed by 2 bases and V by 6 bases; bases with no gene match: 6. The CDR3 extends over 15 amino acids. CDR3 loop: CASSARTGTKNIQYF. The CDR3 bases are TGTGCCAGCAGCGCGAGGACAGGGACCAAAAACATTCAGTACTTC.

This clonotype has only one observation. The chain recombines TRBV20-1 with TRBJ2-7, with 10 bases matching TRBD2. V was clipped by 2 bases and J by 5 bases; unmatched bases: 6. Germline V gives CDR1 DFQATT, CDR2 SNEGSKA (reference sequence). This CDR3 has 14 residues. CDR3 region: CSARLAGVVDEQYF. In DNA, the CDR3 is TGCAGTGCTAGACTAGCGGGAGTAGTCGACGAGCAGTACTTC.

On this clonotype itself: A far larger clone differs by one base, so this is likely a read error. The chain recombines TRBV11-2 with TRBJ2-1; perhaps TRBD2 as D (6 bases). Trimming shortened V by 3 bases and J by 10 bases, and 16 bases separated the two germline ends. In germline, CDR1 is SGHAT, CDR2 FQNNGV. The CDR3 consists of 14 residues. The CDR3 DNA reads as TGTGCCAGCAGCTTGGAGGGTTGGACCTACGAGCAGTTCTTC. This sequence encodes CASSLEGWTYEQFF.

This clonotype was seen more than once but under ten times. The V call is TRBV6-2 or TRBV6-3, the J call TRBJ2-1; no definite D call. Trimming pared 2 bases from V and 5 bases from J, leaving 16 bases between. The V gene's germline CDR1 is MNHEY and CDR2 SVGEGT. The CDR3 loop spans 16 amino acids. The CDR3 DNA sequence: TGTGCCAGCAGTTACGGCCTATACCCCCCACACAATGAGCAGTTCTTC. Its protein is CASSYGLYPPHNEQFF.

V usage is TRBV5-1 and J usage is TRBJ1-6; no clear D gene. V dropped 5 bases and J dropped 4 bases, with 13 bases sitting between them. Per the germline V gene, CDR1 is SGHRS and CDR2 is YFSETQ. This CDR3 is 15 amino acids long. The CDR3 here is CASRVTGSYNSPLHF. The CDR3 DNA reads as TGCGCCAGCAGAGTGACGGGATCTTATAATTCACCCCTCCACTTT.

In this sample, this clonotype turned up many times. The chain carries TRBV18 and TRBJ2-7; D possibly uses TRBD1 or TRBD2 (5 bases each). This CDR3 is built from 12 residues. The germline CDR1 and CDR2 sequences are KGHSH and LQKENI. V lost 5 bases and J lost 6, with 11 bases in between. The CDR3 here is CASSGGEGEQYF. The CDR3 DNA reads TGTGCCAGCTCAGGGGGAGAGGGCGAGCAGTACTTC.

This clonotype was counted many times. This chain joins TRBV11-2 and TRBJ2-5; possibly TRBD2 for D (7 bases). This CDR3 is 17 amino acids long. The V gene lost 0 bases and the J gene lost 0 bases, with 14 bases spanning the gap. CDR1 is SGHAT, CDR2 FQNNGV, per germline. The CDR3 loop is CASSLDSGGSYQETQYF. CDR3 nucleotide sequence: TGTGCCAGCAGCTTAGATTCGGGGGGCTCGTACCAAGAGACCCAGTACTTC.

This chain joins TRBV28 and TRBJ2-1; 10 positions agree with TRBD2. Germline V CDR1 and CDR2: MDHEN, SYDVKM. This CDR3 contains 15 residues. With 6 bases clipped from V and 9 bases from J, the junction kept 11 bases outside the gene matches. CDR3 DNA sequence: TGTGCCAGCAGCACCCCGAGGACTAGCGGAGTTGAGCAGTTCTTC. It translates to CASSTPRTSGVEQFF.

This clonotype was detected many times. This chain uses TRBV3-1 with TRBJ1-3, with TRBD1 matching over 8 bases. J was trimmed by 0 bases and V by 4 bases; bases with no gene match: 5. CDR1 LGHDT and CDR2 YNNKEL come from the germline V gene (reference sequence). The CDR3 extends over 16 amino acids. The chain's CDR3 is CASSRQGFSSGNTIYF. The CDR3 DNA reads as TGTGCCAGCAGCCGACAGGGGTTTTCCTCTGGAAACACCATATATTTT.

The CDR3 region is CATSEVTSNEQFF. The CDR3 DNA sequence: TGTGCCACCAGTGAAGTGACAAGCAATGAGCAGTTCTTC. The rearrangement joins TRBV24-1 to TRBJ2-1; D unclear. Per the germline V gene, CDR1 is KGHDR and CDR2 is SFDVKD. The CDR3 consists of 13 residues. Trimming cost V 4 bases and J 6 bases, with 9 bases left between them.

This clonotype was counted many times. The J gene is TRBJ1-2, the V gene TRBV12-3 or TRBV12-4; unclear D gene. V was clipped by 8 bases and J by 2 bases, with 9 bases between them. The CDR3 runs 12 residues. The CDR3 loop reads CASGVGNYGYTF. The CDR3 DNA reads as TGTGCCAGCGGAGTTGGGAACTATGGCTACACCTTC.

This clonotype has just a few counts. The rearrangement joins TRBV5-6 to TRBJ2-6; D tentatively reads TRBD1 or TRBD2 (5 bases each). Germline CDR1 is SGHDT and CDR2 is YYEEEE. This CDR3 region has 19 residues. V was cut by 4 bases and J by 0 bases, with 20 bases left in between. The CDR3 protein is CASSLGPPQMDSGANVLTF. The CDR3 nucleotides are TGTGCCAGCAGCCTGGGACCCCCTCAAATGGACTCTGGGGCCAACGTCCTGACTTTC.

This clonotype was picked up many times. V gene TRBV7-9 combines with J gene TRBJ2-7; 9 nucleotides match TRBD2. In germline, CDR1 is SEHNR, CDR2 FQNEAQ (reference sequence). The CDR3 totals 15 residues. V was pared by 3 bases and J by 3 bases, with 6 bases of the junction left unmatched. This CDR3 reads CASSFRREGLYEQYF. The CDR3 nucleotides are TGTGCCAGCAGCTTTAGGCGGGAGGGCCTCTACGAGCAGTACTTC.

Worth noting for this clonotype: A much larger clone lies one base from this, so it may be a read error. The chain has TRBV6-2 or TRBV6-3 and TRBJ2-3, with 7 bases identical to TRBD2. CDR1 and CDR2 from the germline V gene are MNHEY and SVGEGT. This CDR3 has 15 residues. The CDR3 spells CASSLLAASTDAQYF. The CDR3 DNA follows: TGTGCCAGCAGCCTTCTAGCGGCTAGCACAGATGCGCAGTATTTT.

This clonotype was observed at least ten times. J is TRBJ2-7 and V is TRBV25-1, with 7 bases lining up with TRBD1. With V trimmed by 10 bases and J by 0 bases, 12 bases remained unmatched. Germline loops: CDR1 MGHDK, CDR2 SYGVNS. The length of the CDR3 is 15 residues. The CDR3 here is CANYGRDRSSYEQYF. CDR3 DNA sequence: TGTGCCAACTACGGCCGGGACAGAAGCTCCTACGAGCAGTACTTC.

This clonotype was observed at least ten times. V usage is TRBV18 and J usage is TRBJ2-5, with a tentative D call TRBD2 (6 bases). Per germline, CDR1 KGHSH and CDR2 LQKENI. Trimming stripped 3 bases from V and 2 bases from J, with 13 bases between. The length of the CDR3 is 15 residues. Written as DNA, the CDR3 is TGTGCCAGCTCACCGACCGGGAGCGGACAAGAGACCCAGTACTTC. Protein: CASSPTGSGQETQYF. Filled out from reference TRBV18 and TRBJ2-5, the complete variable domain reads NAGVMQNPRHLVRRRGQEARLRCSPMKGHSHVYWYRQLPEEGLKFMVYLQKENIIDESGMPKERFSAEFPKEGPSILRIQQVVRGDSAAYFCASSPTGSGQETQYFGPGTRLLVL.

This clonotype appeared many times. This chain uses TRBV2 with TRBJ2-7; 7 nucleotides agree with TRBD1. The CDR3 totals 12 residues. CDR1 and CDR2 (germline): SNHLY, FYNNEI. V dropped 10 bases and J dropped 3; count of bases not matched to a gene: 6. Here the CDR3 reads CATSGQNYEQYF. CDR3 in DNA: TGTGCCACCTCGGGACAGAACTACGAGCAGTACTTC.

This clonotype showed up many times. V gene TRBV5-1 combines with J gene TRBJ2-1; either TRBD1 or TRBD2 may fit D (5 bases each). V shed 1 base and J shed 6 bases, with 11 bases lying between them. Germline CDR1 and CDR2: SGHRS and YFSETQ. The CDR3 runs to 14 residues. The CDR3 spells CASSLTSGTNEQFF. The DNA of the CDR3 is TGCGCCAGCAGCTTGACTAGTGGGACCAATGAGCAGTTCTTC.

This clonotype was seen many times. V gene TRBV3-1 combines with J gene TRBJ1-3; D is unresolved. The CDR3 spans 15 residues. V lost 0 bases and J 0 bases, leaving 6 bases between the germline ends. From germline, CDR1 is LGHDT and CDR2 YNNKEL (reference sequence). The DNA for the CDR3 is TGTGCCAGCAGCCAAGAGGTGGGCTCTGGAAACACCATATATTTT. It is translated as CASSQEVGSGNTIYF.